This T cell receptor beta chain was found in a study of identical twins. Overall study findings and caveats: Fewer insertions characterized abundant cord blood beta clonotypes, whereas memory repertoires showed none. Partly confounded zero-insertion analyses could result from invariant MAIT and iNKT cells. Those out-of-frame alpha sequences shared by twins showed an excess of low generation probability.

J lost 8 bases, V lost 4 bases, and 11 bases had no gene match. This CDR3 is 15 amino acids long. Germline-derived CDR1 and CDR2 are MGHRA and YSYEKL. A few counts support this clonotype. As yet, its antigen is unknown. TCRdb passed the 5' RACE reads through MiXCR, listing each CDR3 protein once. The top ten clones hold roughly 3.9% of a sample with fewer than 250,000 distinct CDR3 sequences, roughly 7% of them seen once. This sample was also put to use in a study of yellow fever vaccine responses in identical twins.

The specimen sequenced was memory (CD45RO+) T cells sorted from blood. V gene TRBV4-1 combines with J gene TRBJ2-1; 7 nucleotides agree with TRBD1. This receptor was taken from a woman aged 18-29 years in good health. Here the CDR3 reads CASSLQGQISDEQFF. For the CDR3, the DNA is TGCGCCAGCAGCCTTCAGGGACAGATATCGGATGAGCAGTTCTTC.